This is a list of T cell receptor beta chains from one sample in a study of metastatic and nonmetastatic thyroid tumors. With MiXCR, TCRdb called clones anew from the PCR reads. The sample includes 20,000 or so clones, 9.5% to 15% of them seen just once. The sequenced sample consisted of blood. The receptors were sampled from a male donor with papillary thyroid cancer or a benign thyroid nodule (not recorded which). Some clones in this sample may be carry-over from other donors' samples. Both conserved end residues are trimmed from each CDR3. Fields, in order: clone size, V gene, CDR3 protein. Clone size is given as once, few or many counts, or a class when the clone is expanded.

abundance: many
v_gene: TRBV5-1
CDR3aa: ASRMKSNTEAF

abundance: many
v_gene: TRBV13
CDR3aa: ASSLGRLGGYT

abundance: few
v_gene: TRBV7-5
CDR3aa: TSVPAGRAGNGTDTQY

abundance: many
v_gene: TRBV20-1
CDR3aa: SARGTDQETQY

abundance: medium-sized
v_gene: TRBV12-3/TRBV12-4
CDR3aa: ASSRFARGSSYNEQF

abundance: many
v_gene: TRBV20-1
CDR3aa: SAKDRGSEKLF

abundance: medium-sized
v_gene: TRBV6-1
CDR3aa: ASSPGQLGGYT

abundance: many
v_gene: TRBV4-1
CDR3aa: ASSQGSGRAGELF

abundance: few
v_gene: TRBV5-1
CDR3aa: ASSQDRGPVYEQY

abundance: few
v_gene: TRBV28
CDR3aa: ASRDPWISVNYEQY

abundance: many
v_gene: TRBV18
CDR3aa: ASSPLVAEITETQY

abundance: many
v_gene: TRBV7-2
CDR3aa: ASGSRRETQY